These 26 T cell receptor beta chains were all obtained from the same sample, sequenced in a study of cytomegalovirus exposure and HLA in healthy donors. PCR used 60 Vbeta primers and 13 Jbeta primers. This table comes from immunoSEQ multiplex PCR, and its TCRdb copy is limited to in-frame clones, with some not included. The data show around 200,000 clones, 70% to 80% seen once. The source material was PBMCs. Receptors originate from a woman between 25 and 40 years old in good health and CMV-seropositive.

This CDR3 is CASSPDRYTEAFF. The CDR3, as DNA: TGTGCCAGCAGCCCCGACAGGTACACTGAAGCTTTCTTT. The chain recombines TRBV11-3 with TRBJ1-1; D possibly corresponds to TRBD1 (6 bases). Germline CDR1 is SGHNT and CDR2 is YENEEA. The V end lost 5 bases, the J end lost 3 bases, and 10 bases lay between the germline ends. The CDR3 spans 13 residues.

This clone came up many times. The same CDR3 can be traced to other DNA sequences in this sample. The chain uses TRBV10-3 and TRBJ1-3, with a tentative D call TRBD1 (5 bases). Germline CDR1 and CDR2: ENHRY and SYGVKD. Trimming took 6 bases from V and 1 from J, leaving 7 bases between them. The CDR3 extends over 13 amino acids. The DNA of the CDR3 is TGTGCCATCAGAGACAGTTCTGGAAACACCATATATTTT. Protein: CAIRDSSGNTIYF.

This chain uses TRBV6-5 with TRBJ2-7; 11 nucleotides align to TRBD2. Germline CDR1 is MNHEY and CDR2 is SVGAGI. J lost 0 bases, V lost 9 bases, and 4 bases had no gene match. The CDR3 contains 14 residues. CDR3 region: CASTGTSGSYEQYF. Here the CDR3 DNA reads TGTGCCAGTACTGGGACTAGCGGCTCCTACGAGCAGTACTTC.

The V and J genes are TRBV30 and TRBJ2-7, with TRBD1 matching 8 bases. V dropped 4 bases and J dropped 0; count of bases not matched to a gene: 8. This CDR3 comprises 15 residues. Germline assignment: CDR1 GTSNPN and CDR2 SVGIG (reference sequence). This CDR3 reads CAWTGGQVGSYEQYF. The DNA for the CDR3 is TGTGCCTGGACTGGGGGACAGGTTGGCTCCTACGAGCAGTACTTC.

This chain uses TRBV2 with TRBJ2-1, with D tentatively TRBD2 (5 bases). CDR1 SNHLY and CDR2 FYNNEI come from the germline V gene. This CDR3 has 15 amino acids. Deletions cut 4 bases from V and 6 bases from J, with 16 bases between. The CDR3 here is CASSARQRYINEQFF. As DNA, the CDR3 is TGTGCCAGCAGTGCTCGTCAGCGGTACATCAATGAGCAGTTCTTC.

The genes are TRBV7-8 and TRBJ2-7, with TRBD1 matching over 8 bases. The CDR3 covers 13 residues. Germline CDR1 reads SGHVS; CDR2 reads FQNEAQ. V shed 5 bases, J shed 7 bases, and the junction held 7 bases outside the gene matches. CDR3: CASSADRDGEQYF. As DNA, the CDR3 is TGTGCCAGCAGCGCGGACAGGGACGGGGAGCAGTACTTC.

V gene TRBV27 combines with J gene TRBJ1-5; unclear D gene. The CDR3 contains 15 residues. V gave up 3 bases and J gave up 2 bases, with 11 bases separating them. Per germline, CDR1 MNHEY and CDR2 SMNVEV (reference sequence). The CDR3 reads CASSFVMGGNQPQHF. The CDR3, as DNA: TGTGCCAGCAGTTTTGTAATGGGCGGCAATCAGCCCCAGCATTTT.

The genes are TRBV29-1 and TRBJ1-2; no clear D gene. The CDR3 is 9 amino acids. Trimming pared 6 bases from V and 6 bases from J, leaving 5 bases between. Germline V gene data show CDR1 as SQVTM and CDR2 as ANQGSEA. The CDR3 protein is CSVSNGYTF. As DNA, the CDR3 is TGCAGCGTGAGCAATGGCTACACCTTC. The full variable domain, its missing parts supplied by reference TRBV29-1 and TRBJ1-2, is SAVISQKPSRDICQRGTSLTIQCQVDSQVTMMFWYRQQPGQSLTLIATANQGSEATYESGFVIDKFPISRPNLTFSTLTVSNMSPEDSSIYLCSVSNGYTFGSGTRLTVV.

CDR3 region: CASSVGMTDSYEQYF. The CDR3 bases are TGTGCCAGCAGCGTAGGGATGACAGACTCCTACGAGCAGTACTTC. The chain carries TRBV9 and TRBJ2-7, with D perhaps matching TRBD1 (5 bases). Germline V lookup: CDR1 SGDLS, CDR2 YYNGEE. V was cut by 0 bases and J by 0 bases, with 10 bases left in between. This CDR3 has 15 amino acids.

The chain uses TRBV5-4 and TRBJ2-7; TRBD2 matches at 10 bases. V was pared by 4 bases and J by 4 bases, with 5 bases of the junction left unmatched. Looked up from germline, CDR1 is SGHNT and CDR2 is YYREEE (reference sequence). The CDR3 is made up of 14 amino acids. For the CDR3, the DNA is TGTGCCAGCAGCGCGAGCGGGAGGGTATACGAGCAGTACTTC. As protein: CASSASGRVYEQYF.

The chain joins TRBV28 to TRBJ1-1, with D possibly matching TRBD1 (5 bases). The length of the CDR3 is 13 residues. V lost 3 bases and J lost 7, with 12 bases in between. Germline V gene lookup returns CDR1 MDHEN and CDR2 SYDVKM. The CDR3 protein is CASSFPWGGEAFF. Here the CDR3 DNA reads TGTGCCAGCAGTTTCCCCTGGGGGGGTGAAGCTTTCTTT.

This chain uses TRBV6-5 with TRBJ1-1, with D hard to call. The germline V gene has CDR1 MNHEY and CDR2 SVGAGI. This CDR3 has 14 residues. V was shortened by 8 bases and J by 3 bases, with 16 bases between the two germline ends. The CDR3 loop reads CASCPSSWHTEAFF. The CDR3 DNA reads as TGTGCCAGCTGCCCATCCTCCTGGCACACTGAAGCTTTCTTT.

Remarks on this clone: The sample contains more than one DNA sequence encoding this CDR3. The chain employs TRBV7-6 and TRBJ2-7; D is ambiguous. CDR1 is SGHVS and CDR2 is FNYEAQ in the germline V gene. The CDR3 loop spans 15 amino acids. With 0 bases removed from V and 0 bases from J, the gap between germline ends came to 9 bases. Here the CDR3 reads CASSLASGSSYEQYF. In nucleotides, the CDR3 is TGTGCCAGCAGCTTAGCCAGTGGCAGCTCCTACGAGCAGTACTTC.

The V call is TRBV5-1, the J call TRBJ2-4, with TRBD2 matching over 7 bases. The junction had 5 bases not matched to a gene; V was cut back by 2 bases and J by 3 bases. CDR3 length equals 15 residues. The V gene's germline CDR1 is SGHRS and CDR2 YFSETQ. The CDR3 reads CASSFAGRDKNIQYF. CDR3 sequence (DNA): TGCGCCAGCAGCTTCGCAGGGAGGGACAAAAACATTCAGTACTTC.

V is TRBV2 and J is TRBJ1-1; D is perhaps TRBD1 (5 bases). The CDR3 consists of 11 residues. From germline, CDR1 is SNHLY and CDR2 FYNNEI. V dropped 6 bases and J dropped 8 bases, with 10 bases sitting between them. DNA for the CDR3: TGTGCCAGCAGGGTGACAGTCGAAGCTTTCTTT. Amino acids: CASRVTVEAFF.

This chain connects TRBV13 to TRBJ2-5; TRBD1 agrees at 7 bases. The CDR3 spans 13 residues. V dropped 2 bases and J dropped 7; count of bases not matched to a gene: 4. Germline V gene lookup returns CDR1 PRHDT and CDR2 FYEKMQ (reference sequence). The CDR3 DNA sequence: TGTGCCAGCAGCTTACGCCGACAGGGGACCCAGTACTTC. Encoded protein: CASSLRRQGTQYF.

The chain employs TRBV18 and TRBJ2-7; 9 nucleotides align to TRBD2. V shed 3 bases, J shed 1 base, and the junction held 10 bases outside the gene matches. This CDR3 has 17 amino acids. The germline CDR1 and CDR2 sequences are KGHSH and LQKENI. The CDR3 region is CASSPRVAGAESYEQYF. CDR3 sequence (DNA): TGTGCCAGCTCACCCAGAGTAGCGGGAGCAGAATCCTACGAGCAGTACTTC.

J is TRBJ1-2 and V is TRBV5-4; 8 bases align to TRBD1. Germline loops: CDR1 SGHNT, CDR2 YYREEE (reference sequence). Unmatched junction bases numbered 5, after V lost 4 bases and J lost 0 bases. The CDR3 runs to 15 residues. CDR3 in DNA: TGTGCCAGCAGCCAAAAGACAGGGGCTAACTATGGCTACACCTTC. Translated, it gives CASSQKTGANYGYTF.

This rearrangement joins TRBV6-5 to TRBJ2-3; tentative D call: TRBD1 (5 bases). CDR3 size: 14 residues. In germline, CDR1 is MNHEY, CDR2 SVGAGI. Trimming took off 4 bases at V and 2 bases at J, with 10 bases between the two ends. CDR3 sequence: CASSLGQSTDTQYF. CDR3 in DNA: TGTGCCAGCAGTTTGGGGCAGTCCACAGATACGCAGTATTTT.

The count of this clone is one. The chain has TRBV21-1 and TRBJ1-1. TRBV21-1 is shown as a pseudogene. CDR3 length equals 18 residues. Here the CDR3 reads CATRLTLRRSRGGTEAFF. The CDR3 nucleotides are TGTGCCACCCGGTTAACGCTGAGAAGATCACGGGGGGGCACTGAAGCTTTCTTT.

The chain is built from TRBV19 and TRBJ1-1; D gene unclear. CDR1 and CDR2 from the germline V gene are LNHDA and SQIVND (reference sequence). This CDR3 is 12 amino acids long. V shed 8 bases and J shed 1 base, with 8 bases lying between them. The CDR3 here is CASCEGNTEAFF. CDR3 DNA sequence: TGTGCCAGTTGCGAGGGGAACACTGAAGCTTTCTTT.

The chain has TRBV7-2 and TRBJ1-1, with 7 bases aligning to TRBD1. V lost 5 bases and J lost 3; bases outside the gene matches: 6. Germline CDR1 SGHTA, CDR2 FQGNSA. This CDR3 region has 14 residues. The CDR3 loop reads CASSDDRVYTEAFF. CDR3 in DNA: TGTGCCAGCAGCGATGACAGGGTTTACACTGAAGCTTTCTTT.

The chain joins TRBV2 to TRBJ1-2, with D perhaps TRBD1 (6 bases). Germline lookup yields CDR1 SNHLY and CDR2 FYNNEI. The CDR3 contains 13 residues. V was clipped by 7 bases and J by 6 bases, with 15 bases between them. Here the CDR3 DNA reads TGTGCCAGCACCCTTATAGGGGGGGATGGCTACACCTTC. Its translation is CASTLIGGDGYTF.

V and J are TRBV2 and TRBJ2-1, with 8 bases that match TRBD1. With 8 bases clipped from V and 5 bases from J, the junction kept 8 bases outside the gene matches. The germline V gene encodes CDR1 SNHLY and CDR2 FYNNEI. This CDR3 is 14 amino acids long. CDR3 sequence reads: CASRTGLGDNEQFF. Written as DNA, the CDR3 is TGTGCCAGCCGGACAGGGTTGGGGGACAATGAGCAGTTCTTC. Full variable domain (missing parts from reference TRBV2 and TRBJ2-1): EPEVTQTPSHQVTQMGQEVILRCVPISNHLYFYWYRQILGQKVEFLVSFYNNEISEKSEIFDDQFSVERPDGSNFTLKIRSTKLEDSAMYFCASRTGLGDNEQFFGPGTRLTVL.

The chain links TRBV4-1 to TRBJ1-1; D might be TRBD1 (6 bases). Germline lookup yields CDR1 MGHRA and CDR2 YSYEKL. V was clipped by 2 bases and J by 0 bases, with 10 bases between them. The CDR3 totals 15 residues. The CDR3 reads CASSQMGAVNTEAFF. The CDR3 DNA sequence: TGCGCCAGCAGCCAAATGGGGGCGGTGAACACTGAAGCTTTCTTT.

The chain employs TRBV6-5 and TRBJ1-2, with a weak D call TRBD1 (5 bases). V lost 7 bases, J lost 4 bases, and 19 bases lay in between. The length of the CDR3 is 15 residues. Germline V gene sequence: CDR1 MNHEY, CDR2 SVGAGI. CDR3 sequence reads: CASKGGAAGGYGYTF. The DNA for the CDR3 is TGTGCCAGCAAAGGAGGGGCTGCGGGCGGCTATGGCTACACCTTC.